These T cell receptor beta chains were read from a single sample in a study of human thymus T cells. Generated by immunoSEQ multiplex PCR, the TCRdb table keeps only in-frame clones and is missing some. The sample yields 35,000 to 45,000 clones, approximately 95% seen once. Material: blood. These TCRs come from a boy under two years old with a congenital heart defect but otherwise immunologically healthy. Both conserved end residues are part of each CDR3. The D gene is left open where the match is weak. Some rows mark clone size as missing; the rest say once, few, many or name a class of expanded clone.

clone_size: -
d_call: TRBD2
v_call: TRBV30
j_call: TRBJ2-3
cdr3_aa: CAWSAASGGTDTQYF
cdr3_nt: TGTGCCTGGAGTGCGGCTAGCGGGGGCACAGATACGCAGTATTTT

clone_size: -
d_call: TRBD1
v_call: TRBV5-6
j_call: TRBJ2-2
cdr3_aa: CASSLTGGTGELFF
cdr3_nt: TGTGCCAGCAGCTTGACAGGGGGCACCGGGGAGCTGTTTTTT

clone_size: -
d_call: TRBD1
v_call: TRBV7-2
j_call: TRBJ1-5
cdr3_aa: CASSLETGYQPQHF
cdr3_nt: TGTGCCAGCAGCTTAGAGACAGGGTATCAGCCCCAGCATTTT

clone_size: -
d_call: TRBD2
v_call: TRBV2
j_call: TRBJ2-2
cdr3_aa: CASSLLMTSGVLNTGELFF
cdr3_nt: TGTGCCAGCAGTCTTTTGATGACTAGCGGGGTTCTGAACACCGGGGAGCTGTTTTTT

clone_size: -
d_call: TRBD2
v_call: TRBV7-9
j_call: TRBJ2-3
cdr3_aa: CASSLQPSGGRTDTQYF
cdr3_nt: TGTGCCAGCAGCTTACAACCCAGCGGGGGGCGCACAGATACGCAGTATTTT

clone_size: -
d_call: -
v_call: TRBV6-1
j_call: TRBJ2-7
cdr3_aa: CAVGTLSYEQYF
cdr3_nt: TGTGCCGTCGGGACACTCTCCTACGAGCAGTACTTC

clone_size: -
d_call: -
v_call: TRBV19
j_call: TRBJ1-1
cdr3_aa: CASSPSTEMNTEAFF
cdr3_nt: TGTGCCAGTAGTCCGTCGACGGAGATGAACACTGAAGCTTTCTTT

clone_size: once
d_call: TRBD2
v_call: TRBV5-6
j_call: TRBJ2-5
cdr3_aa: CASSSGLAGFKGTQYF
cdr3_nt: TGTGCCAGCAGCTCGGGACTAGCGGGGTTCAAGGGGACCCAGTACTTC

clone_size: -
d_call: TRBD2
v_call: TRBV28
j_call: TRBJ2-1
cdr3_aa: CKTGGRNEQFF
cdr3_nt: TGTAAAACGGGGGGGCGGAATGAGCAGTTCTTC

clone_size: -
d_call: -
v_call: TRBV29-1
j_call: TRBJ2-2
cdr3_aa: CSVDGPPGANTGELFF
cdr3_nt: TGCAGCGTTGACGGCCCGCCCGGGGCGAACACCGGGGAGCTGTTTTTT

clone_size: -
d_call: TRBD1
v_call: TRBV28
j_call: TRBJ1-4
cdr3_aa: CASSVLLRGEKLFF
cdr3_nt: TGTGCCAGCAGTGTCCTCCTCAGGGGGGAAAAACTGTTTTTT

clone_size: -
d_call: -
v_call: TRBV28
j_call: TRBJ2-3
cdr3_aa: CASSLGATAADTQYF
cdr3_nt: TGTGCCAGCAGTTTAGGGGCTACAGCGGCAGATACGCAGTATTTT

clone_size: -
d_call: -
v_call: TRBV28
j_call: TRBJ1-2
cdr3_aa: CASSYEGSYYGYTF
cdr3_nt: TGTGCCAGCAGTTATGAGGGGAGTTACTATGGCTACACCTTC

clone_size: -
d_call: -
v_call: TRBV27
j_call: TRBJ1-2
cdr3_aa: CASSFGGPNYGYTF
cdr3_nt: TGTGCCAGCAGTTTCGGGGGGCCGAACTATGGCTACACCTTC

clone_size: -
d_call: TRBD1
v_call: TRBV4-3
j_call: TRBJ1-1
cdr3_aa: CASSRQGANTEAFF
cdr3_nt: TGCGCCAGCAGCCGACAGGGGGCGAACACTGAAGCTTTCTTT

clone_size: -
d_call: TRBD2
v_call: TRBV19
j_call: TRBJ2-7
cdr3_aa: CASSMRRGGFEQYF
cdr3_nt: TGTGCCAGTAGTATGAGGAGGGGAGGGTTCGAGCAGTACTTC

clone_size: -
d_call: -
v_call: TRBV19
j_call: TRBJ1-4
cdr3_aa: CASSIGSTNEKLFF
cdr3_nt: TGTGCCAGTAGTATAGGATCAACTAATGAAAAACTGTTTTTT

clone_size: -
d_call: -
v_call: TRBV27
j_call: TRBJ2-1
cdr3_aa: CASSLIPGGEQFF
cdr3_nt: TGTGCCAGCAGTTTGATCCCCGGAGGTGAGCAGTTCTTC

clone_size: few
d_call: -
v_call: TRBV4-1
j_call: TRBJ1-1
cdr3_aa: CASSQGDMGHTEAFF
cdr3_nt: TGCGCCAGCAGCCAAGGGGATATGGGACACACTGAAGCTTTCTTT

clone_size: -
d_call: -
v_call: TRBV6-5
j_call: TRBJ1-3
cdr3_aa: CASLGVSSGNTIYF
cdr3_nt: TGTGCCAGCTTGGGGGTCTCTTCTGGAAACACCATATATTTT

clone_size: -
d_call: TRBD2
v_call: TRBV19
j_call: TRBJ2-7
cdr3_aa: CASSIGSGGYEQYF
cdr3_nt: TGTGCCAGTAGTATAGGTAGCGGGGGCTACGAGCAGTACTTC

clone_size: once
d_call: -
v_call: TRBV7-9
j_call: TRBJ2-5
cdr3_aa: CASSLRWQSPQYF
cdr3_nt: TGTGCCAGCAGCCTCCGATGGCAGAGCCCACAGTACTTC

clone_size: -
d_call: TRBD2
v_call: TRBV5-1
j_call: TRBJ2-3
cdr3_aa: CASSLAGSTDTQYF
cdr3_nt: TGCGCCAGCAGCCTAGCGGGGAGCACAGATACGCAGTATTTT

clone_size: -
d_call: TRBD2
v_call: TRBV5-1
j_call: TRBJ2-3
cdr3_aa: CATTRGGDTDTQYF
cdr3_nt: TGCGCCACCACCCGGGGGGGTGACACAGATACGCAGTATTTT

clone_size: -
d_call: -
v_call: TRBV9
j_call: TRBJ2-1
cdr3_aa: CASSVGRGYNEQFF
cdr3_nt: TGTGCCAGCAGCGTGGGTCGGGGGTACAATGAGCAGTTCTTC

clone_size: -
d_call: TRBD2
v_call: TRBV9
j_call: TRBJ2-5
cdr3_aa: CASSTGLARGETQYF
cdr3_nt: TGTGCCAGCAGCACGGGACTAGCGAGGGGAGAGACCCAGTACTTC

clone_size: -
d_call: -
v_call: TRBV19
j_call: TRBJ1-5
cdr3_aa: CASNGPNQPQHF
cdr3_nt: TGTGCCAGTAACGGCCCAAATCAGCCCCAGCATTTT

clone_size: -
d_call: TRBD1
v_call: TRBV12-5
j_call: TRBJ1-1
cdr3_aa: CASGTRTGYHTEAFF
cdr3_nt: TGTGCTAGTGGAACGAGGACAGGGTATCACACTGAAGCTTTCTTT

clone_size: -
d_call: -
v_call: TRBV5-8
j_call: TRBJ2-7
cdr3_aa: CASSLGHSYEQYF
cdr3_nt: TGTGCCAGCAGCTTGGGACACTCCTACGAGCAGTACTTC

clone_size: -
d_call: TRBD2
v_call: TRBV9
j_call: TRBJ2-5
cdr3_aa: CASSVGSGGETQYF
cdr3_nt: TGTGCCAGCAGCGTAGGTAGCGGGGGAGAGACCCAGTACTTC

clone_size: -
d_call: -
v_call: TRBV7-2
j_call: TRBJ2-7
cdr3_aa: CASSFRSGATYEQYF
cdr3_nt: TGTGCCAGCAGCTTTAGGTCGGGGGCCACCTACGAGCAGTACTTC

clone_size: -
d_call: -
v_call: TRBV6-5
j_call: TRBJ1-1
cdr3_aa: CASSRDYFNTEAFF
cdr3_nt: TGTGCCAGCAGCCGGGACTATTTTAACACTGAAGCTTTCTTT

clone_size: -
d_call: -
v_call: TRBV5-1
j_call: TRBJ2-1
cdr3_aa: CASREGGADSYNEQFF
cdr3_nt: TGCGCCAGCAGGGAGGGGGGGGCCGATTCTTACAATGAGCAGTTCTTC

clone_size: -
d_call: TRBD1
v_call: TRBV6-5
j_call: TRBJ1-3
cdr3_aa: CASSYRGRGGNTIYF
cdr3_nt: TGTGCCAGCAGTTATAGGGGGCGAGGGGGAAACACCATATATTTT

clone_size: -
d_call: TRBD1
v_call: TRBV6-1
j_call: TRBJ2-1
cdr3_aa: CASSSPGQGRNEQFF
cdr3_nt: TGTGCCAGCAGCTCCCCCGGACAGGGTAGGAATGAGCAGTTCTTC

clone_size: -
d_call: -
v_call: TRBV11-3
j_call: TRBJ1-1
cdr3_aa: CASSLAQGTEAFF
cdr3_nt: TGTGCCAGCAGCTTAGCACAGGGCACTGAAGCTTTCTTT

clone_size: -
d_call: TRBD2
v_call: TRBV5-4
j_call: TRBJ2-7
cdr3_aa: CASSGTSGGRYEQYF
cdr3_nt: TGTGCCAGCAGCGGAACTAGCGGGGGCCGTTACGAGCAGTACTTC

clone_size: -
d_call: -
v_call: TRBV28
j_call: TRBJ1-2
cdr3_aa: CASSSASPWGYTF
cdr3_nt: TGTGCCAGCAGTTCCGCCTCACCGTGGGGCTACACCTTC

clone_size: -
d_call: -
v_call: TRBV7-7
j_call: TRBJ2-3
cdr3_aa: CASSLDSTDTQYF
cdr3_nt: TGTGCTAGCAGCTTAGACAGCACAGATACGCAGTATTTT

clone_size: few
d_call: -
v_call: TRBV7-2
j_call: TRBJ2-7
cdr3_aa: CASSWVYEQYF
cdr3_nt: TGTGCCAGCAGCTGGGTTTACGAGCAGTACTTC

clone_size: once
d_call: TRBD1
v_call: TRBV5-1
j_call: TRBJ1-1
cdr3_aa: CASSLQGGNTEAFF
cdr3_nt: TGCGCCAGCAGCTTACAGGGGGGGAACACTGAAGCTTTCTTT

clone_size: -
d_call: TRBD2
v_call: TRBV28
j_call: TRBJ2-1
cdr3_aa: CASSFAGGRYNEQFF
cdr3_nt: TGTGCCAGCAGTTTTGCGGGGGGCAGATACAATGAGCAGTTCTTC

clone_size: -
d_call: -
v_call: TRBV1
j_call: TRBJ2-7
cdr3_aa: CTSSQFDSEQYF
cdr3_nt: TGCACCAGCAGCCAATTTGACAGCGAGCAGTACTTC

clone_size: once
d_call: -
v_call: TRBV19
j_call: TRBJ2-7
cdr3_aa: CASSPVGNYEQYF
cdr3_nt: TGTGCCAGTAGCCCAGTGGGGAACTACGAGCAGTACTTC

clone_size: few
d_call: TRBD1
v_call: TRBV10-3
j_call: TRBJ1-1
cdr3_aa: CAIRQGEAFF
cdr3_nt: TGTGCCATCAGACAGGGGGAAGCTTTCTTT

clone_size: once
d_call: -
v_call: TRBV13
j_call: TRBJ2-7
cdr3_aa: CASSFRVWPYEQYF
cdr3_nt: TGTGCCAGCAGCTTCCGGGTTTGGCCCTACGAGCAGTACTTC

clone_size: -
d_call: TRBD1
v_call: TRBV5-1
j_call: TRBJ2-1
cdr3_aa: CASSLGQGAYNEQFF
cdr3_nt: TGCGCCAGCAGCTTGGGACAGGGGGCGTACAATGAGCAGTTCTTC

clone_size: once
d_call: -
v_call: TRBV29-1
j_call: TRBJ2-6
cdr3_aa: CSVEDTGANVLTF
cdr3_nt: TGCAGCGTTGAAGACACTGGGGCCAACGTCCTGACTTTC

clone_size: -
d_call: -
v_call: TRBV30
j_call: TRBJ2-5
cdr3_aa: CALIQPGQWTQYF
cdr3_nt: TGTGCCCTTATACAACCGGGACAATGGACCCAGTACTTC

clone_size: -
d_call: -
v_call: TRBV6-5
j_call: TRBJ2-7
cdr3_aa: CASSYIDRTYEQYF
cdr3_nt: TGTGCCAGCAGTTACATTGACAGGACCTACGAGCAGTACTTC

clone_size: -
d_call: -
v_call: TRBV27
j_call: TRBJ2-6
cdr3_aa: CASSTPGMINVLTF
cdr3_nt: TGTGCCAGCAGTACCCCCGGGATGATCAACGTCCTGACTTTC

clone_size: -
d_call: -
v_call: TRBV7-9
j_call: TRBJ1-2
cdr3_aa: CASSLVPVGEDGYTF
cdr3_nt: TGTGCCAGCAGCTTAGTCCCCGTAGGGGAGGATGGCTACACCTTC

clone_size: -
d_call: TRBD1
v_call: TRBV10-3
j_call: TRBJ1-2
cdr3_aa: CAISEGGQGAYGYTF
cdr3_nt: TGTGCCATCAGTGAGGGGGGACAGGGGGCCTATGGCTACACCTTC

clone_size: -
d_call: TRBD2
v_call: TRBV30
j_call: TRBJ2-1
cdr3_aa: CAWSVAGGYNEQFF
cdr3_nt: TGTGCCTGGAGTGTAGCGGGGGGCTACAATGAGCAGTTCTTC

clone_size: -
d_call: -
v_call: TRBV5-6
j_call: TRBJ1-2
cdr3_aa: CASSLAGRQLNYGYTF
cdr3_nt: TGTGCCAGCAGCTTGGCAGGGCGACAGCTTAACTATGGCTACACCTTC